Here is one T cell receptor (beta chain) with its context. This specimen belongs to a study of cytomegalovirus exposure and HLA in healthy donors. CDR1 is SQVTM and CDR2 is ANQGSEA in the germline V gene. Unmatched junction bases numbered 6, after V lost 6 bases and J lost 2 bases. The CDR3 is 14 residues long. Primers for the PCR totalled 60 Vbeta and 13 Jbeta. Assay used: immunoSEQ multiplex PCR; TCRdb lists only in-frame clones, some missing. The sample consists of over 200,000 clones, about 78% of them appearing once. The J gene is TRBJ1-5, the V gene TRBV29-1; TRBD1 aligns across 8 bases. The source of this sequence is a male donor in good health and CMV-seronegative. Input material: PBMCs. The CDR3 protein is CSVRVTGGNQPQHF. Here the CDR3 DNA reads TGCAGCGTCAGGGTGACAGGGGGCAATCAGCCCCAGCATTTT.